This T cell receptor beta chain is drawn from a study of CD8 T cells in Susac syndrome (dated by TCRdb to about 2019). In the study overall: Among the Susac syndrome patients who were sequenced, clinically active disease was present in more than 5 and clinical remission was observed in roughly eight. Repertoire sequencing was used to test whether CD8+ T cell activation and differentiation in Susac syndrome was antigen driven. At the time of blood withdrawal, Susac syndrome patients were either therapy-naive, taking corticosteroids (with some also receiving IVIg), or on IVIg alone.

RNA was extracted with the RNeasy kit and roughly 0.5 to 1 ug was reverse transcribed using random hexamers. The immunoSEQ multiplex PCR assay, covering 54 Vbeta and 13 Jbeta segments, was used to amplify TCR beta CDR3 regions. Bias from PCR amplification was corrected by using a synthetic template baseline for primer optimization and for computational correction. As for the original processing: Reads were annotated to V, D and J genes per IMGT and analyzed with immunoSEQ Analyzer, keeping only productive sequences. Clonality was computed as one minus Shannon entropy normalized by log2 of the number of productive unique sequences. For each patient and control, public and private clones were evaluated among the 100 most prevalent clones. Susac-specific clones were defined as absent from healthy and MS cohorts, around 980 published viral clones and other ImmuneACCESS disease sequences. TCRdb ran its own pipeline on the public reads, namely fastp trimming at Q25 and MiXCR clone calling, and kept in-frame beta chains. Rows with a matching CDR3 protein are joined into one entry that keeps the most common DNA and genes. TCRdb assigned the V and J calls; the authors' analysis was not used. The sample table holds some 250,000 distinct CDR3 sequences, of which 90% to 96% were seen once. The top ten clonotypes cover about 0.095% of the sample.

Peripheral blood CD8+ and CD4+ T cells from healthy donors, Susac syndrome patients and multiple sclerosis patients were profiled using high-throughput TCR beta sequencing. Susac syndrome patients met recently defined diagnostic criteria for definite or probable disease. Bulk CD8+ and CD4+ T cells were purified magnetically by negative isolation, whereas CD8+ TEMRA cells were enriched by FACS. Blood was drawn into EDTA tubes, processed within 24 hours, and PBMCs were isolated by density gradient centrifugation. PBMCs destined for TCR sequencing were cryopreserved in liquid nitrogen and later thawed in a 37 °C water bath. Purity of sorted or isolated CD4+, CD8+ and CD8+ TEMRA cells was at least 90%. Worth noting for this clonotype: Its antigen has not been determined. No quality values exist for individual bases; no much larger clone is one base distant.

What the work shows at the level of the full study, not this receptor alone: The study acknowledged that relatively few individuals were included in the TCR sequencing and HLA analysis. In the CD4+ T cell repertoire of Susac syndrome patients, clonal expansion was not detected.

Sample: CD4+ T cells from PBMCs. The TCR sequence derives from a human donor with Susac syndrome.

The CDR3 protein is CSARENSGANVLTF. The sequenced DNA: TGCAGTGCCCGAGAAAACTCTGGGGCCAACGTCCTGACTTTC. The chain was built from TRBV20-1 and TRBJ2-6; there is no confident call for the D gene. A distance of 9 bases separates the germline ends of V and J, which lose 6 bases and 0 bases respectively. The CDR3 has 14 amino acids, counting the end cysteine and phenylalanine. The retained sequence is limited to the CDR3, 42 bases, with the frame set at the first base. The germline V gene (reference sequence) supplies CDR1 DFQATT and CDR2 SNEGSKA.